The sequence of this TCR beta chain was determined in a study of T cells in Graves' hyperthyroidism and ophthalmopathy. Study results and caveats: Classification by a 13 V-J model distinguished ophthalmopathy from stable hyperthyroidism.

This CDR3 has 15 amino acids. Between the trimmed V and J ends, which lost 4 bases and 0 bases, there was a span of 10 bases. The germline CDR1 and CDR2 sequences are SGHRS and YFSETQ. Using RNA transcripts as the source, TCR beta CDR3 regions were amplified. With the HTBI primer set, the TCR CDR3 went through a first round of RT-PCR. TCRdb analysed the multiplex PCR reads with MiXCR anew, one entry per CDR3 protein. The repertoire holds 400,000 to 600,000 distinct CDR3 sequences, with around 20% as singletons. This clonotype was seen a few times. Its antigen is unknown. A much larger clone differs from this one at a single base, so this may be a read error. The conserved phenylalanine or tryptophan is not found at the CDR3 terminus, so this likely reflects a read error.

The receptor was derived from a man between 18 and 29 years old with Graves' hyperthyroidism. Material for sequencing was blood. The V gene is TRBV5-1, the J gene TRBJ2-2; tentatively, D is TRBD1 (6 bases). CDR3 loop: CASSPDRSNTGELFL. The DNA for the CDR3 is TGCGCCAGCAGCCCGGACAGATCGAACACCGGGGAGCTGTTTTTG.